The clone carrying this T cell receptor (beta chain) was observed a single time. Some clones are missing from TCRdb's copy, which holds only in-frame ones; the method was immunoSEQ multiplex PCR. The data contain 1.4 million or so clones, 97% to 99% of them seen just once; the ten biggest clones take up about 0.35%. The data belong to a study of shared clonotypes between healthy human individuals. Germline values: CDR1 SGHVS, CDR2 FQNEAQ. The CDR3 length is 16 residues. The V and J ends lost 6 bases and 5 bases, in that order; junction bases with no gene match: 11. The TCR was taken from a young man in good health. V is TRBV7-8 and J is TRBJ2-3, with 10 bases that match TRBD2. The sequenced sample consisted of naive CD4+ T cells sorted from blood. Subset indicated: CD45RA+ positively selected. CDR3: CASSYQSGRAGDTQYF. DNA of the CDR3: TGTGCCAGCAGTTACCAAAGCGGGAGGGCGGGAGATACGCAGTATTTT. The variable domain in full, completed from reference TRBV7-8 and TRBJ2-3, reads GAGVSQSPRYKVAKRGQDVALRCDPISGHVSLFWYQQALGQGPEFLTYFQNEAQLDKSGLPSDRFFAERPEGSVSTLKIQRTQQEDSAVYLCASSYQSGRAGDTQYFGPGTRLTVL.